What follows are 13 T cell receptor beta chains derived from one specimen sequenced in a study of cytomegalovirus exposure and HLA in healthy donors. The primer mix had 60 Vbeta and 13 Jbeta primers. Clones were sequenced by immunoSEQ multiplex PCR, and TCRdb holds only the in-frame ones, with some missing. The sample yields 100,000 to 150,000 clones, 80% seen once. The sequencing sample was made of PBMCs. The receptors were gathered from a man aged 25 to 45 in good health and CMV-seronegative.

This rearrangement joins TRBV4-2 to TRBJ2-4, with D possibly TRBD2 on 6 matching bases. Germline CDR1 and CDR2: LGHNA and YNFKEQ. V shed 4 bases and J shed 2 bases, with 9 bases lying between them. The CDR3 consists of 14 residues. Written as DNA, the CDR3 is TGTGCCAGCAGCCTTGGGGGGACCAAAAACATTCAGTACTTC. It codes for CASSLGGTKNIQYF.

This clone showed up just once. This chain links TRBV7-9 with TRBJ2-2; 7 nucleotides line up with TRBD1. The junction had 3 bases not matched to a gene; V was cut back by 1 base and J by 1 base. CDR3 size: 16 residues. CDR1 and CDR2 from the germline V gene are SEHNR and FQNEAQ (reference sequence). The CDR3 region is CASSLVGTENTGELFF. CDR3 bases: TGTGCCAGCAGCTTAGTAGGGACAGAGAACACCGGGGAGCTGTTTTTT. Variable domain in full (rest from reference TRBV7-9 and TRBJ2-2): DTGVSQNPRHKITKRGQNVTFRCDPISEHNRLYWYRQTLGQGPEFLTYFQNEAQLEKSRLLSDRFSAERPKGSFSTLEIQRTEQGDSAMYLCASSLVGTENTGELFFGEGSRLTVL.

For the CDR3, the DNA is TGCGCCAGCAGACGTACAGGGGGGTCGGGAGAGACCCAGTACTTC. Amino acid sequence: CASRRTGGSGETQYF. The V and J genes are TRBV4-3 and TRBJ2-5, with 8 bases fitting TRBD1. The ends lost 6 bases at V and 4 bases at J; junction bases unmatched: 10. The CDR3 covers 15 residues. CDR1 and CDR2 from the germline V gene are LGHNA and YSLEER.

The chain links TRBV28 to TRBJ1-2, with 7 bases identical to TRBD1. With V trimmed by 6 bases and J by 2 bases, 9 bases remained unmatched. This CDR3 is 15 amino acids long. The germline CDR1 and CDR2 sequences are MDHEN and SYDVKM. CDR3 residues: CASSPPGQKNYGYTF. CDR3 DNA: TGTGCCAGCAGCCCACCGGGACAGAAAAACTATGGCTACACCTTC.

V gene TRBV19 combines with J gene TRBJ2-3, with TRBD2 identical over 8 bases. The CDR3 covers 15 residues. The junction had 6 bases not matched to a gene; V was cut back by 7 bases and J by 0 bases. Germline V lookup: CDR1 LNHDA, CDR2 SQIVND (reference sequence). The CDR3 sequence: CASMGIAGSTDTQYF. CDR3 sequence (DNA): TGTGCCAGTATGGGGATAGCGGGAAGCACAGATACGCAGTATTTT.

V and J are TRBV2 and TRBJ2-7; 10 bases align to TRBD1. The V segment lost 7 bases and the J segment 5 bases; nucleotides outside the gene matches: 11. This CDR3 contains 15 residues. Germline CDR1 SNHLY, CDR2 FYNNEI. CDR3 loop: CASTQGTGVLHEQYF. The CDR3 region has the DNA TGTGCCAGCACCCAAGGGACAGGGGTTCTCCACGAGCAGTACTTC.

The CDR3 here is CASSPQSGEGSSDEQYF. CDR3 DNA: TGTGCCAGCTCACCACAATCTGGGGAGGGGAGCAGCGACGAGCAGTACTTC. This chain links TRBV18 with TRBJ2-7; 7 positions match TRBD2. Unmatched junction bases numbered 14, after V lost 1 base and J lost 5 bases. Germline CDR1 KGHSH, CDR2 LQKENI. This CDR3 spans 17 amino acids.

The genes are TRBV10-3 and TRBJ1-2; D gene ambiguous. The V end was cut by 4 bases, the J end by 10 bases, with 16 bases between. The CDR3 totals 13 residues. Germline CDR1 reads ENHRY; CDR2 reads SYGVKD. The CDR3: CAISVNYQMAYTF. The CDR3 coding sequence is TGTGCCATCAGTGTTAACTATCAAATGGCCTACACCTTC.

This clone was detected a few times. This rearrangement joins TRBV28 to TRBJ1-4, with a tentative D call TRBD1 (5 bases). Germline CDR1 MDHEN, CDR2 SYDVKM. The CDR3 is 15 amino acids. Trimming shortened V by 1 base and J by 7 bases, and 13 bases separated the two germline ends. The CDR3 spells CASSLFGRDLEKLFF. CDR3 bases: TGTGCCAGCAGTTTATTCGGGAGGGACCTTGAAAAACTGTTTTTT.

This clone was picked up one time. The junction shows a germline mismatch at one end, possibly a read error. V usage is TRBV7-7 and J usage is TRBJ2-2, with 10 bases fitting TRBD2. This CDR3 has 18 residues. In germline, CDR1 is SSHAT, CDR2 FNYEAQ (reference sequence). DNA of the CDR3: TGTGCTAGCAGCCCCCGGCTAGCGGGGGACCCGAACACCGGGGAGCTGTTTTTT. It encodes CASSPRLAGDPNTGELFF.

The V gene is TRBV18, the J gene TRBJ2-6; 10 bases are shared with TRBD1. Per germline, CDR1 KGHSH and CDR2 LQKENI. CDR3 size: 19 residues. The J segment lost 0 bases and the V segment lost 10 bases, leaving 15 bases of the junction unmatched. CDR3 amino acids: CANLGEGQGNFSGANVLTF. The CDR3 DNA follows: TGTGCCAACTTGGGGGAGGGACAGGGGAATTTCTCTGGGGCCAACGTCCTGACTTTC.

The genes are TRBV21-1 and TRBJ1-1; TRBD1 is the table's D call and was not checked against the DNA. TRBV21-1 is listed as a pseudogene. This CDR3 is built from 15 residues. Written as DNA, the CDR3 is TGTGCCAGCAGCTACGGACAGGGTGTTTCCACTGAAGCTTTCTTT. Residues: CASSYGQGVSTEAFF.

In its sample, this clone was seen a few times. Distinct nucleotide sequences in the sample also encode this CDR3. The rearrangement uses TRBV9 and TRBJ1-4; 7 nucleotides agree with TRBD1. Germline values: CDR1 SGDLS, CDR2 YYNGEE. Germline trimming cut 4 bases from V and 4 bases from J; bases unmatched to any gene: 4. The CDR3 has 14 residues. The CDR3, as DNA: TGTGCCAGCAGCCCGGACAGGCTTAATGAAAAACTGTTTTTT. Amino acid sequence: CASSPDRLNEKLFF.